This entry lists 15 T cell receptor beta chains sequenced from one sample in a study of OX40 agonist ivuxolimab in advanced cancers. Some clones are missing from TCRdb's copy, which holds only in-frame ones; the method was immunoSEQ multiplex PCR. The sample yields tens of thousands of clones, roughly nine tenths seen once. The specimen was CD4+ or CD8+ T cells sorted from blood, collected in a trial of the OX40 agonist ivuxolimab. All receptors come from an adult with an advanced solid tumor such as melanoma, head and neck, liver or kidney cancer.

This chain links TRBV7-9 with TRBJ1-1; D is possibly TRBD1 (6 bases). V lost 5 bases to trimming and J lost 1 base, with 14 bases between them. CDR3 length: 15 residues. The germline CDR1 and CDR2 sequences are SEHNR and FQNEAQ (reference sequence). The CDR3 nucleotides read TGTGCCAGCAGCCCATCCCGAGGGGGGAACACTGAAGCTTTCTTT. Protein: CASSPSRGGNTEAFF.

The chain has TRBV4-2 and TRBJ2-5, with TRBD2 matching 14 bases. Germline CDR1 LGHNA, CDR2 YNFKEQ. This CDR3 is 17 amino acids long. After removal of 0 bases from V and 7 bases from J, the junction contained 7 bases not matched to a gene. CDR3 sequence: CASSQETTSGRGGTQYF. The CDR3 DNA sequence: TGTGCCAGCAGCCAAGAAACGACTAGCGGGAGGGGTGGGACCCAGTACTTC.

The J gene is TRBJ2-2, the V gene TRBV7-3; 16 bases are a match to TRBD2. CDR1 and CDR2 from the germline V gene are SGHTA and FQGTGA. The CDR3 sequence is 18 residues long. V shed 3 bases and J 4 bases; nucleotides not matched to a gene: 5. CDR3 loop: CASSFKGLAGGPTGELFF. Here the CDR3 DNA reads TGTGCCAGCAGCTTTAAGGGACTAGCGGGAGGGCCCACCGGGGAGCTGTTTTTT.

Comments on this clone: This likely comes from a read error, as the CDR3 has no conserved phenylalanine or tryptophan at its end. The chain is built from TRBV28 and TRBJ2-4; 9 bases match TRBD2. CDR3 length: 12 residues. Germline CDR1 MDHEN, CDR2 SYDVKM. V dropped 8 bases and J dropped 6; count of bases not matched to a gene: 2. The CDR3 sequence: CASRSGGNIQYL. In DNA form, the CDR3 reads TGTGCCAGCCGTAGCGGGGGAAACATTCAGTACCTC.

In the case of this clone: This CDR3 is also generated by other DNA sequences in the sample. The CDR3 region is CASSLGSNQPQHF. The CDR3 nucleotides read TGTGCCAGCAGTTTGGGCAGCAATCAGCCCCAGCATTTT. The chain uses TRBV28 and TRBJ1-5; D not certain. V dropped 3 bases and J dropped 1 base, with 4 bases sitting between them. Germline V gene data show CDR1 as MDHEN and CDR2 as SYDVKM. CDR3 length: 13 amino acids. The full variable domain, in which reference TRBV28 and TRBJ1-5 provide the parts outside the CDR3, is DVKVTQSSRYLVKRTGEKVFLECVQDMDHENMFWYRQDPGLGLRLIYFSYDVKMKEKGDIPEGYSVSREKKERFSLILESASTNQTSMYLCASSLGSNQPQHFGDGTRLSIL.

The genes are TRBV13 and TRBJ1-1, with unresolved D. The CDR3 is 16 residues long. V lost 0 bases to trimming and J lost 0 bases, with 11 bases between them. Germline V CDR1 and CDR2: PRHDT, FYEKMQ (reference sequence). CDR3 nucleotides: TGTGCCAGCAGCTTAGGGGAGATGACACTGAACACTGAAGCTTTCTTT. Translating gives CASSLGEMTLNTEAFF.

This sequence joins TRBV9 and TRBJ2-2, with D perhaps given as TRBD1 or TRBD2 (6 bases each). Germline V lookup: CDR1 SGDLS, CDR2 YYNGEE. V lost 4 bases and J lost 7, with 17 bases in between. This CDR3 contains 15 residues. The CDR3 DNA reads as TGTGCCAGCAGCCTTGATGGGGGGCTCGGCGGGGAGCTGTTTTTT. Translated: CASSLDGGLGGELFF.

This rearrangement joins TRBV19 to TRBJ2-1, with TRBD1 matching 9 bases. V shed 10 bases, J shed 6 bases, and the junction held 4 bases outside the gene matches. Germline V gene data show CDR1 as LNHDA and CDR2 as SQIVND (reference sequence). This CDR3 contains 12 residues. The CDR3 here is CATSDRGNEQFF. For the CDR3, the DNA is TGTGCCACCTCGGACAGGGGCAATGAGCAGTTCTTC.

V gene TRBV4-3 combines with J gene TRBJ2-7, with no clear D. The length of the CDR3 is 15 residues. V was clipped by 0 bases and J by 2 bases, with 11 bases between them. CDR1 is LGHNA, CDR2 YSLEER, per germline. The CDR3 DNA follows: TGCGCCAGCAGCCAAGATCATGCTGGGCCCTACGAGCAGTACTTC. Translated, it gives CASSQDHAGPYEQYF.

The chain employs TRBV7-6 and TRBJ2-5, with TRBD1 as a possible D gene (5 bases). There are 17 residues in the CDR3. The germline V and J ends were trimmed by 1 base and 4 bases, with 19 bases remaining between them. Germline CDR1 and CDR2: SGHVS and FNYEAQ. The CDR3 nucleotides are TGTGCCAGCAGCTTAGAGTTTCTAGGGGCAGCCGGAGAGACCCAGTACTTC. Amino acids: CASSLEFLGAAGETQYF.

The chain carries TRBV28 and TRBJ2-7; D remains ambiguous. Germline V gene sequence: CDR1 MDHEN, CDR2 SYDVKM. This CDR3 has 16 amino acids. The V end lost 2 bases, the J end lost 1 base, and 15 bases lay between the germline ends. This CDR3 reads CASSLSLADQSYEQYF. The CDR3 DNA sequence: TGTGCCAGCAGTTTAAGTCTGGCTGATCAATCCTACGAGCAGTACTTC.

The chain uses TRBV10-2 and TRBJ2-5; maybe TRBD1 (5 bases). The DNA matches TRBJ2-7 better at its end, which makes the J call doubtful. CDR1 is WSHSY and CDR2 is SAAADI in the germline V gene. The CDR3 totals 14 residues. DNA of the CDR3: TGCGCCAGCAGTCCGACCCCAGGGCCCCACGAGCAGTACTTC. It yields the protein CASSPTPGPHEQYF.

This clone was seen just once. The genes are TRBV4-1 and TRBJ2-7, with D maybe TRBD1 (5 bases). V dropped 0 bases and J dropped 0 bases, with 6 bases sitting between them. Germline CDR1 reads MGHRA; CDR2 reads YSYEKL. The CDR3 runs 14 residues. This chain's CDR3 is CASSQDQGSYEQYF. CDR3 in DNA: TGCGCCAGCAGCCAAGATCAGGGCTCCTACGAGCAGTACTTC.

This chain's CDR3 is CASSHEYLTDTQYF. DNA for the CDR3: TGCGCCAGCAGCCACGAGTATCTCACAGATACGCAGTATTTT. The rearrangement links TRBV4-1 to TRBJ2-3, with D unclear. The CDR3 has 14 amino acids. CDR1 is MGHRA and CDR2 is YSYEKL in the germline V gene. V was trimmed by 3 bases and J by 2 bases, leaving 9 bases between them.

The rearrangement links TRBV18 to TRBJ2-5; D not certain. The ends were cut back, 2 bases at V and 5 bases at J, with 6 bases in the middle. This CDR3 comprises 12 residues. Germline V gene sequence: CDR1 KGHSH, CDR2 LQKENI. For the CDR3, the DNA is TGTGCCAGCTCACCATTTGAGGAGACCCAGTACTTC. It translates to CASSPFEETQYF.